This T cell receptor (beta chain) was recovered during a study of CD8 T cells in Susac syndrome. Study-level information: When their blood was taken, patients with Susac syndrome were therapy-naive, taking corticosteroids, or taking intravenous immunoglobulin alone.

With random hexamers, reverse transcription was performed on roughly 0.45 to 1 ug of RNA. The authors amplified TCR beta CDR3 across 54 Vbeta and 13 Jbeta using immunoSEQ multiplex PCR. MiXCR was run by TCRdb on the immunoSEQ multiplex PCR reads, yielding one entry per CDR3 protein. The sample includes around 230,000 distinct CDR3 sequences, 90% to 97% of them seen just once. V lost 4 bases, J lost 7 bases, and 26 bases lay in between. CDR3 length: 18 amino acids. CDR1 and CDR2 from the germline V gene are MGHRA and YSYEKL. Sequencing of TCR beta covered CD8+ and CD4+ T cells obtained from blood. V usage is TRBV4-1 and J usage is TRBJ1-5, with D perhaps TRBD1 (6 bases). The receptor's source is a human donor with Susac syndrome. Source material: CD4+ T cells from PBMCs. CDR3 protein: CASSRRTGDIGDPQPQHF. The CDR3 bases are TGCGCCAGCAGCCGGAGGACCGGGGACATAGGCGATCCCCAGCCCCAGCATTTT.